What follows are 29 T cell receptor beta chains derived from one specimen sequenced in a study of T cells after posttransplantation cyclophosphamide. Treatment was busulfan-fludarabine conditioning, a marrow graft, and cyclophosphamide on days +3 and +4. Only in-frame clones appear in the TCRdb table, and some are missing; sequencing was by immunoSEQ multiplex PCR. The sample has around 18,000 clones, about 77% seen once. Material: CD8+ T cells sorted from PBMCs, obtained roughly 2,000 days after a stem cell transplant with posttransplant cyclophosphamide. These receptor sequences come from a female patient aged 40-49 years who received an allogeneic stem cell transplant from a related donor, was CMV-positive, and had no GVHD. Some T cells may be graft donor cells.

This rearrangement joins TRBV29-1 to TRBJ1-1, with TRBD1 matching 9 bases. Germline V gene data show CDR1 as SQVTM and CDR2 as ANQGSEA. This CDR3 is built from 15 residues. J was trimmed by 3 bases and V by 6 bases; bases with no gene match: 11. The CDR3 sequence: CSVNGQGCCDTEAFF. The CDR3 coding sequence is TGCAGCGTCAACGGACAGGGGTGTTGCGACACTGAAGCTTTCTTT.

V usage is TRBV5-1 and J usage is TRBJ1-2; D might be TRBD1 (5 bases). This CDR3 comprises 17 residues. Germline values: CDR1 SGHRS, CDR2 YFSETQ. The V end was cut by 1 base, the J end by 4 bases, with 20 bases between. The CDR3, as DNA: TGCGCCAGCAGCTTGCCCGGGACTCTCCTCGAAGGCTATGGCTACACCTTC. This codes for CASSLPGTLLEGYGYTF.

V usage is TRBV15 and J usage is TRBJ1-5; D may be TRBD1 (6 bases). The CDR3 has 15 residues. The germline gives CDR1 LNHNV, CDR2 YYDKDF (reference sequence). Trimming took 3 bases from V and 7 from J, leaving 16 bases between them. The CDR3 coding sequence is TGTGCCACCAGCAGGATTCGGGACACCGAACAGCCCCAGCATTTT. It is translated as CATSRIRDTEQPQHF.

This clone was counted a single time. J is TRBJ2-1 and V is TRBV14; maybe TRBD2 (6 bases). V was clipped by 6 bases and J by 5 bases, with 23 bases between them. The CDR3 loop spans 17 amino acids. Germline values: CDR1 SGHDN, CDR2 FVKESK. The CDR3, as DNA: TGTGCCAGCAGGCATTCCGTATTGGGACTTCTTGACAATGAGCAGTTCTTC. Residues: CASRHSVLGLLDNEQFF.

The chain links TRBV14 to TRBJ2-5, with D possibly being TRBD2 (5 bases). The CDR3 consists of 16 residues. Trimming stripped 4 bases from V and 2 bases from J, with 17 bases between. Looked up from germline, CDR1 is SGHDN and CDR2 is FVKESK. CDR3 sequence reads: CASSPDNTRLQETQYF. In DNA form, the CDR3 reads TGTGCCAGCAGCCCAGACAATACTAGATTACAAGAGACCCAGTACTTC. Filled out from reference TRBV14 and TRBJ2-5, the complete variable domain reads EAGVTQFPSHSVIEKGQTVTLRCDPISGHDNLYWYRRVMGKEIKFLLHFVKESKQDESGMPNNRFLAERTGGTYSTLKVQPAELEDSGVYFCASSPDNTRLQETQYFGPGTRLLVL.

V and J are TRBV6-4 and TRBJ1-1, with 7 bases fitting TRBD1. This CDR3 comprises 15 residues. Trimming cost V 0 bases and J 5 bases; bases outside gene matches: 6. Germline lookup yields CDR1 MRHNA and CDR2 SNTAGT. The CDR3: CASSDSQTGQTEAFF. The CDR3 DNA sequence: TGTGCCAGCAGTGACTCCCAAACGGGACAGACTGAAGCTTTCTTT.

The genes are TRBV7-3 and TRBJ2-7; D possibly corresponds to TRBD2 (5 bases). Germline V gene sequence: CDR1 SGHTA, CDR2 FQGTGA. The ends were cut back, 6 bases at V and 3 bases at J, with 21 bases in the middle. The CDR3 runs to 16 residues. CDR3 protein: CASSEAHTGINYEQYF. DNA for the CDR3: TGTGCCAGCAGTGAAGCGCACACGGGGATAAACTACGAGCAGTACTTC. Supplemented by reference TRBV7-3 and TRBJ2-7, the full variable domain reads GAGVSQTPSNKVTEKGKYVELRCDPISGHTALYWYRQSLGQGPEFLIYFQGTGAADDSGLPNDRFFAVRPEGSVSTLKIQRTERGDSAVYLCASSEAHTGINYEQYFGPGTRLTVT.

This chain joins TRBV7-9 and TRBJ2-5, with D tentatively TRBD1 (5 bases). In germline, CDR1 is SEHNR, CDR2 FQNEAQ (reference sequence). This CDR3 spans 15 amino acids. The V end lost 7 bases, the J end lost 2 bases, and 17 bases lay between the germline ends. CDR3 sequence (DNA): TGTGCCAGCACCCCCTCCCTGGCAGGGCAAGAGACCCAGTACTTC. Protein product: CASTPSLAGQETQYF. The full variable domain, completed using reference TRBV7-9 and TRBJ2-5, is DTGVSQNPRHKITKRGQNVTFRCDPISEHNRLYWYRQTLGQGPEFLTYFQNEAQLEKSRLLSDRFSAERPKGSFSTLEIQRTEQGDSAMYLCASTPSLAGQETQYFGPGTRLLVL.

The gene calls are TRBV6-1 and TRBJ2-7; 7 bases agree with TRBD1. Trimming cost V 3 bases and J 2 bases; bases outside gene matches: 7. Germline CDR1 reads MNHNS; CDR2 reads SASEGT. CDR3 length equals 15 residues. The CDR3 DNA reads TGTGCCAGCAGTGACCAAACAGGGGTCACCTACGAGCAGTACTTC. This sequence encodes CASSDQTGVTYEQYF.

The rearrangement uses TRBV28 and TRBJ1-1; D perhaps matches TRBD1 (6 bases). CDR1 and CDR2 from the germline V gene are MDHEN and SYDVKM. The CDR3 is made up of 12 amino acids. V dropped 5 bases and J dropped 8 bases, with 12 bases sitting between them. The CDR3 spells CASSPGRGEAFF. CDR3 in DNA: TGTGCCAGCAGTCCCGGGAGGGGGGAAGCTTTCTTT.

V and J are TRBV14 and TRBJ1-2; 7 nucleotides align to TRBD1. V dropped 4 bases and J dropped 6; count of bases not matched to a gene: 5. There are 13 residues in the CDR3. Germline V gene data show CDR1 as SGHDN and CDR2 as FVKESK. DNA for the CDR3: TGTGCCAGCAGCCCCGAAGGGGGCCATGGCTACACCTTC. Residues: CASSPEGGHGYTF.

This sequence joins TRBV5-1 and TRBJ1-1; tentative D call: TRBD1 (6 bases). Germline values: CDR1 SGHRS, CDR2 YFSETQ. There are 16 residues in the CDR3. Trimming removed 0 bases from V and 2 bases from J, with 14 bases in between. The CDR3 sequence: CASSLAAGAVNTEAFF. The DNA of the CDR3 is TGCGCCAGCAGCTTGGCCGCGGGGGCGGTAAACACTGAAGCTTTCTTT.

This CDR3 is CASSPTGSHYGYTF. In nucleotides, the CDR3 is TGTGCCAGCAGCCCGACAGGGAGTCACTATGGCTACACCTTC. J is TRBJ1-2 and V is TRBV5-6, with 7 bases aligning to TRBD1. CDR1 and CDR2 from the germline V gene are SGHDT and YYEEEE. V lost 4 bases and J lost 3; bases outside the gene matches: 6. There are 14 residues in the CDR3.

This sequence joins TRBV5-6 and TRBJ1-1, with TRBD1 identical over 12 bases. V was clipped by 3 bases and J by 3 bases; unmatched bases: 0. There are 14 residues in the CDR3. Looked up from germline, CDR1 is SGHDT and CDR2 is YYEEEE. The CDR3 is CASSWDRGHTEAFF. CDR3 coding DNA: TGTGCCAGCAGCTGGGACAGGGGGCACACTGAAGCTTTCTTT. Full variable domain (missing parts from reference TRBV5-6 and TRBJ1-1): DAGVTQSPTHLIKTRGQQVTLRCSPKSGHDTVSWYQQALGQGPQFIFQYYEEEERQRGNFPDRFSGHQFPNYSSELNVNALLLGDSALYLCASSWDRGHTEAFFGQGTRLTVV.

J is TRBJ1-1 and V is TRBV5-8, with TRBD1 matching 9 bases. Per germline, CDR1 SGHTS and CDR2 YDEGEE. V lost 3 bases, J lost 0 bases, and 3 bases stayed unmatched. The CDR3 spans 15 residues. The CDR3 loop reads CASSSYRGLNTEAFF. The CDR3 nucleotides are TGTGCCAGCAGCTCCTACAGGGGGCTGAACACTGAAGCTTTCTTT.

J is TRBJ2-1 and V is TRBV19, with a weak D call TRBD2 (5 bases). This CDR3 spans 11 amino acids. Germline CDR1 is LNHDA and CDR2 is SQIVND (reference sequence). V lost 7 bases and J 13 bases, leaving 14 bases between the germline ends. The CDR3 nucleotides are TGTGCCAGTACGAGCGGCATGACCCAGTTCTTC. As protein: CASTSGMTQFF.

This clone was seen more than once but under ten times. V usage is TRBV4-1 and J usage is TRBJ1-4; 8 bases are a match to TRBD1. Germline V gene sequence: CDR1 MGHRA, CDR2 YSYEKL. V shed 4 bases and J 8 bases; nucleotides not matched to a gene: 6. The CDR3 covers 14 residues. For the CDR3, the DNA is TGCGCCAGCAGCCGTTCAGGGGGCGTAGAAAAACTGTTTTTT. It translates to CASSRSGGVEKLFF.

The chain links TRBV27 to TRBJ2-7; 7 nucleotides align to TRBD1. This CDR3 has 13 amino acids. V lost 5 bases and J lost 3; bases outside the gene matches: 4. Germline CDR1 is MNHEY and CDR2 is SMNVEV (reference sequence). CDR3 coding DNA: TGTGCCAGCAGTCTCGGACAGGACTACGAGCAGTACTTC. It codes for CASSLGQDYEQYF.

The chain is built from TRBV27 and TRBJ1-5, with D tentatively TRBD1 (6 bases). The germline CDR1 and CDR2 sequences are MNHEY and SMNVEV (reference sequence). The CDR3 runs to 15 residues. The germline V and J ends were trimmed by 4 bases and 4 bases, with 14 bases remaining between them. The CDR3: CASSSGGQTNQPQHF. The CDR3 coding sequence is TGTGCCAGCAGTTCGGGCGGACAGACAAATCAGCCCCAGCATTTT.

The sample holds a few counts of this clone. V gene TRBV7-9 combines with J gene TRBJ2-7; possible D gene TRBD1, 6 bases. Germline CDR1 reads SEHNR; CDR2 reads FQNEAQ (reference sequence). V was clipped by 5 bases and J by 2 bases, with 19 bases between them. This CDR3 comprises 16 residues. The CDR3 coding sequence is TGTGCCAGCAGCGATGGTGCTGGGACAAAAGCCTACGAGCAGTACTTC. Translation gives CASSDGAGTKAYEQYF. Complete variable domain (other parts from reference TRBV7-9 and TRBJ2-7): DTGVSQNPRHKITKRGQNVTFRCDPISEHNRLYWYRQTLGQGPEFLTYFQNEAQLEKSRLLSDRFSAERPKGSFSTLEIQRTEQGDSAMYLCASSDGAGTKAYEQYFGPGTRLTVT.

J is TRBJ1-5 and V is TRBV7-9; the D gene is possibly TRBD1 (5 bases). Trimming removed 5 bases from V and 6 bases from J, with 14 bases in between. There are 14 residues in the CDR3. Looked up from germline, CDR1 is SEHNR and CDR2 is FQNEAQ (reference sequence). CDR3 region: CASSPMGGGQPQHF. Here the CDR3 DNA reads TGTGCCAGCAGCCCGATGGGGGGAGGTCAGCCCCAGCATTTT. Looking up the rest from reference TRBV7-9 and TRBJ1-5 gives the full variable domain: DTGVSQNPRHKITKRGQNVTFRCDPISEHNRLYWYRQTLGQGPEFLTYFQNEAQLEKSRLLSDRFSAERPKGSFSTLEIQRTEQGDSAMYLCASSPMGGGQPQHFGDGTRLSIL.

The rearrangement uses TRBV6-8 and TRBJ2-1; possibly TRBD2 for D (6 bases). Germline lookup yields CDR1 MNHGY and CDR2 SAAAGT. The CDR3 spans 12 residues. The germline V and J ends were trimmed by 6 bases and 8 bases, with 11 bases remaining between them. CDR3 DNA sequence: TGTGCCAGCAGCCAGCCGGGAGATGAGCAGTTCTTC. Translating gives CASSQPGDEQFF.

The rearrangement uses TRBV10-3 and TRBJ1-2; D is possibly TRBD1 (6 bases). There are 14 residues in the CDR3. Trimming stripped 0 bases from V and 6 bases from J, with 11 bases between. Per the germline V gene, CDR1 is ENHRY and CDR2 is SYGVKD. CDR3 region: CAISESGGAHGYTF. The DNA for the CDR3 is TGTGCCATCAGTGAGTCGGGGGGGGCCCATGGCTACACCTTC.

CDR3 sequence reads: CASSIYGTEAFF. The CDR3 DNA follows: TGTGCCAGTAGTATATACGGCACTGAAGCTTTCTTT. The rearrangement links TRBV19 to TRBJ1-1; no clear D gene. The CDR3 sequence is 12 residues long. Germline V gives CDR1 LNHDA, CDR2 SQIVND (reference sequence). Trimming removed 2 bases from V and 4 bases from J, with 5 bases in between.

This clone was observed a few times. The rearrangement links TRBV10-3 to TRBJ2-7; 9 nucleotides match TRBD1. The V gene end was trimmed by 10 bases and the J gene end by 0 bases; junction bases not matched to a gene: 4. This CDR3 is built from 13 residues. CDR1 and CDR2 (germline): ENHRY, SYGVKD. CDR3 sequence reads: CASGQGSSYEQYF. CDR3 coding DNA: TGTGCCAGCGGACAGGGGAGCTCCTACGAGCAGTACTTC.

V usage is TRBV11-2 and J usage is TRBJ2-7; TRBD1 matches 8 bases. Germline CDR1 SGHAT, CDR2 FQNNGV. This CDR3 has 14 residues. V lost 5 bases, J lost 3 bases, and 6 bases stayed unmatched. The CDR3 sequence: CASSTGQGNYEQYF. CDR3 in DNA: TGTGCCAGCAGCACCGGACAGGGAAACTACGAGCAGTACTTC.

The chain carries TRBV7-2 and TRBJ2-2; weak D call: TRBD1 (5 bases). Germline CDR1 reads SGHTA; CDR2 reads FQGNSA. CDR3 length: 13 residues. V was clipped by 7 bases and J by 4 bases, with 10 bases between them. The DNA for the CDR3 is TGTGCCAGCACCGTGGGGCTCACCGGGGAGCTGTTTTTT. Translating gives CASTVGLTGELFF.

The genes are TRBV29-1 and TRBJ2-7; 7 bases line up with TRBD1. Germline values: CDR1 SQVTM, CDR2 ANQGSEA. The V gene end was trimmed by 2 bases and the J gene end by 6 bases; junction bases not matched to a gene: 7. CDR3 size: 13 residues. This CDR3 is CSVELQGFREQYF. As DNA, the CDR3 is TGCAGCGTTGAACTACAGGGGTTCCGCGAGCAGTACTTC.

V is TRBV4-1 and J is TRBJ1-2; 7 positions agree with TRBD1. Germline assignment: CDR1 MGHRA and CDR2 YSYEKL. The CDR3 length is 15 residues. With V trimmed by 0 bases and J by 4 bases, 5 bases remained unmatched. CDR3 loop: CASSQDEAGGYGYTF. The CDR3 DNA reads as TGCGCCAGCAGCCAAGATGAAGCAGGGGGCTATGGCTACACCTTC.